The T cell receptor beta chain described here comes from a study of molecular identifiers for immune sequencing clone quantification (dated by TCRdb to the late 2010s). Turning to the overall study: For a replicate experiment, RNA from approximately 20,000 or 100,000 naive CD8 T cells was divided into five aliquots, of which four were sequenced. This methods study benchmarked molecular-identifier clustering-based TCR repertoire sequencing (MIDCIRS) and TCR RNA copy counting, using CD8 T cells to do so. Overall study results and their limits: Without barcode sub-clustering, chimeric consensus sequences inflated TCR diversity; chimeras reached as high as 47%. In CMV-specific effector cells, clones with more than 20 RNA copies contained over 98% of molecules, whereas in naive cells such clones contained under 1% of molecules. The naive libraries included spiked-in Jurkat TCR RNA (10 copies' worth), and this Jurkat TCR RNA is not part of the donor repertoire. The sizes of highly expanded clones could end up underestimated when identical TCR molecules share a barcode. Modeling gave around 3.3 recovered TCR RNA copies per cell versus 8 to 10 by digital PCR, implying approximately 30% capture efficiency. Spiked-in Jurkat TCR RNA equivalent to a single cell was reported to be detectable even among 850,000 to 1,000,000 naive CD8 T cells.

The CDR3 runs 16 amino acids, cysteine and phenylalanine included. Just the 48-base CDR3 DNA is kept, in frame starting at base 1. The germline V gene encodes CDR1 MNHEY and CDR2 SVGAGI. This clonotype was seen a handful of times. The antigen this receptor binds is unknown. Since a much larger clone is just one base distant, this may be a read error. The method behind the library was PCR. For sequencing, a NextSeq 500 was employed. Preparation of bulk TCR libraries followed a previously described approach, with the TCR primers listed in Table S5. Purification of total RNA was performed with the Qiagen AllPrep DNA/RNA kit. Before any analysis, reads coming from multiple sequencing runs of the same library were combined into one pool. As for the original processing: Reads were retained only if an exact TCR constant sequence was present, and the retained reads were trimmed to 150 nt and grouped according to their 12-nt molecular barcodes. Reads within each barcode group were sub-clustered using a 15% Levenshtein threshold, and quality-weighted consensus sequences were constructed for each RNA molecule. Non-functional sequences were removed, as were lower-count sequences one edit away from another. Based on a fit of two negative binomial distributions, barcode sub-clusters having less than 20% of the maximum read count were discarded. TCRdb reprocessed the public reads (quality trimming at Q25 with fastp, clone calling with MiXCR) and kept in-frame beta chains. Entries are consolidated by CDR3 protein sequence, retaining the most common genes and DNA. TCRdb's processing, not the authors', yielded these V and J calls. The sample table records hundreds of thousands of distinct CDR3 sequences; roughly 25% of these occur just once. Together, the top ten hold 0.78% of the sample.

Libraries of naive CD8 T cells were generated from about 19,000 to 1,100,000 sorted cells, with 10%, 30% or 50% of the purified RNA used. Naive CD8 T cells were FACS-sorted as CD8+CD4-CCR7+CD45RA+ on a BD FACSAria II into RLT Plus buffer. To test detection sensitivity, Jurkat RNA equivalent to more than 9 TCR copies was spiked into samples of roughly 18,000-1,000,000 naive CD8 T cells. CD8 T cells were enriched with RosetteSep CD8+ T Cell Enrichment Cocktail and Ficoll-Paque, followed by ACK red cell lysis. The sequencing sample was made of naive CD8+ T cells from blood, with Jurkat cell RNA spiked in. Per the publication, the cell subset or site label means: FACS-sorted CD8+CD4-CCR7+CD45RA+ naive T cells. Rearrangement joined TRBV6-5 to TRBJ1-1; the D gene lacks a confident call. The sequence was collected from a human donor in good health. Some libraries in this study had Jurkat cell RNA spiked in. The CDR3 corresponds to CASSYSSTVGGTEPFF. The sequenced DNA is TGTGCCAGCAGTTACTCGAGTACGGTTGGTGGCACTGAACCTTTCTTT.